This entry is about one T cell receptor beta chain. The antigen is unknown. The length of the CDR3 is 14 residues. From germline, CDR1 is SGDLS and CDR2 YYNGEE. Trimming stripped 4 bases from V and 7 bases from J, with 14 bases between. The data derive from a study of T cell responses to AZD1222 COVID-19 vaccine. As for the study in general: Whether given at about 4 or about 12 weeks, second doses were pooled.

Sequencing used immunoSEQ multiplex PCR; TCRdb keeps in-frame clones, though not all of them. The repertoire includes about 140,000 clones, approximately 91% of them detected once, and 1.5% to 2% sits in the top ten. Overall study results and limits: With dominance at 160-218 and 743-854, vaccine-associated CD4 TCRs spanned spike.

The input for sequencing was peripheral blood, taken on day 0 of AZD1222 vaccination. The TCR was taken from an adult in good health. The chain employs TRBV9 and TRBJ1-4; no firm D call. CDR3 sequence reads: CASSPPGIGEKLFF. The CDR3 DNA follows: TGTGCCAGCAGCCCTCCGGGGATCGGTGAAAAACTGTTTTTT.